This is a list of T cell receptor beta chains from one sample in a study of blood T cell repertoires in COVID-19. Method: immunoSEQ multiplex PCR; TCRdb's copy keeps in-frame clones and lacks some. Here the sample spans 90,000 to 120,000 clones, approximately 86% being singletons. Sequencing was done on a sample of PBMCs or T cells enriched from blood (not recorded which). These receptor sequences come from a woman aged 45-60 years who had recovered from COVID-19. The CDR3 runs from the conserved cysteine through the conserved F or W. A D gene is named only where the DNA matches it firmly. Clone size, where shown, is once, few, many, or a class for clones that have expanded.

abundance: .; d_gene: TRBD1; v_gene: TRBV11-2; j_gene: TRBJ1-1; CDR3nt: TGTGCCAGCAGCTGGGGGGACAGTAATTTGAACACTGAAGCTTTCTTT; CDR3aa: CASSWGDSNLNTEAFF
abundance: .; d_gene: .; v_gene: TRBV7-2; j_gene: TRBJ1-2; CDR3nt: TGTGCCAGCAGCTTAAGGCGGGGAGCAGCCTACACCTTC; CDR3aa: CASSLRRGAAYTF
abundance: .; d_gene: .; v_gene: TRBV24-1; j_gene: TRBJ2-3; CDR3nt: TGTGCCACCAATGACCTGGACAAGGGTACAGATACGCAGTATTTT; CDR3aa: CATNDLDKGTDTQYF
abundance: .; d_gene: TRBD2; v_gene: TRBV7-7; j_gene: TRBJ2-5; CDR3nt: TGTGCCAGCAGCCTAAGACTAGCGGAGACCCAGTACTTC; CDR3aa: CASSLRLAETQYF
abundance: .; d_gene: .; v_gene: TRBV28; j_gene: TRBJ1-5; CDR3nt: TGTGCCAGCAGTTTATCCCAGGGGTTTGGGTCCATAGATCAGCCCCAGCATTTT; CDR3aa: CASSLSQGFGSIDQPQHF
abundance: once; d_gene: TRBD1; v_gene: TRBV11-2; j_gene: TRBJ1-3; CDR3nt: TGTGCCAGCAGCTTATGGGACAGTGCCTCTGGAAACACCATATATTTT; CDR3aa: CASSLWDSASGNTIYF
abundance: .; d_gene: TRBD1; v_gene: TRBV30; j_gene: TRBJ2-5; CDR3nt: TGTGCCTGGAAACAGGGGGCTAGGGGGGAGACCCAGTACTTC; CDR3aa: CAWKQGARGETQYF
abundance: .; d_gene: TRBD2; v_gene: TRBV4-1; j_gene: TRBJ2-2; CDR3nt: TGCGCCAGCAGCCTGGGACTAGCAAACACCGGGGAGCTGTTTTTT; CDR3aa: CASSLGLANTGELFF
abundance: .; d_gene: .; v_gene: TRBV2; j_gene: TRBJ2-3; CDR3nt: TGTGCCAGCAGTGGTAGTGCGGGTATGGATACGCAGTATTTT; CDR3aa: CASSGSAGMDTQYF
abundance: .; d_gene: TRBD2; v_gene: TRBV29-1; j_gene: TRBJ2-7; CDR3nt: TGCAGCGTTGTCTCATCCGGGACTAGCGGGAGCTACGAGCAGTACTTC; CDR3aa: CSVVSSGTSGSYEQYF
abundance: few; d_gene: TRBD1; v_gene: TRBV19; j_gene: TRBJ1-5; CDR3nt: TGTGCCAGTAGTCCCAGCCGGACAGGGCGGGATCAGCCCCAGCATTTT; CDR3aa: CASSPSRTGRDQPQHF
abundance: .; d_gene: TRBD1; v_gene: TRBV24-1; j_gene: TRBJ1-2; CDR3nt: TGTGCCACCAACACAGGGGGGTCACCCTCCTACACCTTC; CDR3aa: CATNTGGSPSYTF
abundance: .; d_gene: .; v_gene: TRBV30; j_gene: TRBJ2-1; CDR3nt: TGTGCCTGGAGAACGAGTGGGACAAAACTCTACAATGAGCAGTTCTTC; CDR3aa: CAWRTSGTKLYNEQFF
abundance: .; d_gene: .; v_gene: TRBV9; j_gene: TRBJ1-5; CDR3nt: TGTGCCAGCAGCGACGGGGTCGGCAATCAGCCCCAGCATTTT; CDR3aa: CASSDGVGNQPQHF
abundance: .; d_gene: TRBD1; v_gene: TRBV6-6; j_gene: TRBJ1-6; CDR3nt: TGTGCCAGCCGTCTCCAAGGGGGGCCGGGACAGAATTCACCCCTCCACTTT; CDR3aa: CASRLQGGPGQNSPLHF
abundance: .; d_gene: .; v_gene: TRBV25-1; j_gene: TRBJ2-5; CDR3nt: TGTGCCAGCAGTGCCCCATGGACCATAGAGGGGACCCAGTACTTC; CDR3aa: CASSAPWTIEGTQYF
abundance: .; d_gene: TRBD1; v_gene: TRBV5-1; j_gene: TRBJ2-7; CDR3nt: TGCGCCAGCAGCCCGGGGACAGTTCCCTCCTACGAGCAGTACTTC; CDR3aa: CASSPGTVPSYEQYF
abundance: .; d_gene: TRBD1; v_gene: TRBV28; j_gene: TRBJ1-5; CDR3nt: TGTGCCAGCAGTTCCGACAGGGCTTATAGCAATCAGCCCCAGCATTTT; CDR3aa: CASSSDRAYSNQPQHF
abundance: .; d_gene: .; v_gene: TRBV3-1/TRBV3-2; j_gene: TRBJ1-3; CDR3nt: TGTGCCAGCAGCCTTCGGGACTCTCGGAACACCATATATTTT; CDR3aa: CASSLRDSRNTIYF
abundance: medium-sized; d_gene: .; v_gene: TRBV4-1; j_gene: TRBJ2-2; CDR3nt: TGCGCCAGCAGCCAAGAACCGAGCGGACCCTCCACCGGGGAGCTGTTTTTT; CDR3aa: CASSQEPSGPSTGELFF
abundance: once; d_gene: .; v_gene: TRBV12-1; j_gene: TRBJ2-1; CDR3nt: TGTGCCAGCAGCTCCGCAGCGGGACTAGTCAGGAATGAGCAGTTCTTC; CDR3aa: CASSSAAGLVRNEQFF
abundance: .; d_gene: TRBD1; v_gene: TRBV10-1; j_gene: TRBJ2-7; CDR3nt: TGCGCCAGCAGTGAGGGCCAGGGGGCTTACGAGCAGTACTTC; CDR3aa: CASSEGQGAYEQYF
abundance: .; d_gene: .; v_gene: TRBV11-2; j_gene: TRBJ2-2; CDR3nt: TGTGCCAGCAGCTTAGTTTACGTTCGGGGAACCGGGGAGCTGTTTTTT; CDR3aa: CASSLVYVRGTGELFF
abundance: .; d_gene: .; v_gene: TRBV24-1; j_gene: TRBJ2-2; CDR3nt: TGTGCCACCACTCCTGGGCACACCGGGGAGCTGTTTTTT; CDR3aa: CATTPGHTGELFF
abundance: few; d_gene: .; v_gene: TRBV27; j_gene: TRBJ1-1; CDR3nt: TGTGCCAGCTCAACCGCCAGGGGAGCTGAAGCTTTCTTT; CDR3aa: CASSTARGAEAFF
abundance: .; d_gene: .; v_gene: TRBV7-2; j_gene: TRBJ1-3; CDR3nt: TGTGCCAGCAGCCTACAGGGCCGCTCTGGAAACACCATATATTTT; CDR3aa: CASSLQGRSGNTIYF
abundance: .; d_gene: TRBD2; v_gene: TRBV27; j_gene: TRBJ2-1; CDR3nt: TGTGCCAGCAGTTTGGGCGGGGGGGTCAATGAGCAGTTCTTC; CDR3aa: CASSLGGGVNEQFF
abundance: .; d_gene: TRBD1; v_gene: TRBV18; j_gene: TRBJ1-5; CDR3nt: TGTGCCAGCTCACCGGGACAGGGGGATCAGCCCCAGCATTTT; CDR3aa: CASSPGQGDQPQHF